One sample yielded the 27 T cell receptor delta chains listed below, sequenced in a study of γδ T cells in repeated Plasmodium falciparum infection. TCRdb reanalyzed the multiplex PCR reads using CATT. The profile shows around 82,000 delta-chain clones, about 1.5% of them singletons. Bulk repertoires came from Vgamma9/Vdelta2+ or Vdelta2-negative gammadelta T cells flow-sorted from PBMC. Sequencing used gamma-delta T cells from blood. The receptors derive from a pool of human donors (malaria-infected and uninfected, not separated).

This clone occurred a few times. The translation of this DNA and the TCRdb protein of a much larger clone differ at residue 15, probably owing to a read error; the protein shown here is translated from the DNA. The chain employs TRDV1 and TRDJ1; maybe TRDD3 (5 bases). Here the J gene was assigned by germline matching of the DNA, as TCRdb has none. The V and J ends lost 0 bases and 1 base respectively, with 27 bases between them. This CDR3 region has 21 residues. Per germline, CDR1 TSWWSYY and CDR2 QGS. CDR3 amino acids: CALGELAVAGSSRWFTDKLIF. DNA for the CDR3: TGTGCTCTTGGGGAACTAGCGGTGGCGGGATCCTCAAGGTGGTTCACCGATAAACTCATCTTT.

Concerning this clone itself: TCRdb's protein, taken from a much larger clone, differs from this DNA's translation at residue 8, likely owing to a read error; the protein displayed comes from the DNA. The chain couples TRDV2 to TRDJ1, with a tentative D call TRDD3 (5 bases). V was cut by 0 bases and J by 4 bases, with 17 bases left in between. The length of the CDR3 is 16 residues. Per germline, CDR1 GEAIGNYY and CDR2 EKD. The CDR3 protein is CACDTDWWINGDKLIF. Here the CDR3 DNA reads TGTGCCTGTGACACCGACTGGTGGATAAACGGCGATAAACTCATCTTT.

This clone was seen more than once but under ten times. The TCRdb record carries a much larger clone's protein, which differs from this DNA's translation at residue 20; a read error is the likely cause, and the protein listed here is the DNA translation. This CDR3 is CALGEYLSPIRKLTLGVTDRLIF. Here the CDR3 DNA reads TGTGCTCTTGGGGAATATCTTTCCCCGATTAGGAAACTCACTCTGGGGGTCACCGATAGACTCATCTTT. The chain has TRDV1 and TRDJ1, with 7 bases identical to TRDD3. TCRdb gives no J gene; it was assigned here by matching the DNA to germline. The CDR3 is made up of 23 amino acids. CDR1 is TSWWSYY, CDR2 QGS, per germline.

Comment on this clone: For this DNA, TCRdb reports the protein of a much larger clone, which diverges at residue 7, most likely from a read error; the protein presented here is translated directly from the DNA. This chain uses TRDV1 with TRDJ1; 8 bases match TRDD2. The germline V gene has CDR1 TSWWSYY and CDR2 QGS. V gave up 0 bases and J gave up 1 base; unmatched junction bases: 28. This CDR3 region has 24 residues. CDR3 sequence reads: CALGELAPKASYPWAEGGTDKLIF. CDR3 coding DNA: TGTGCTCTTGGGGAACTAGCCCCTAAAGCTTCCTACCCATGGGCCGAGGGGGGCACCGATAAACTCATCTTT.

This clone turned up a few times. The protein TCRdb lists belongs to a much larger clone and differs from this DNA's translation at residue 14, which points to a read error; the protein shown is made from the DNA. The chain carries TRDV1 and TRDJ2; 7 bases match TRDD3. TCRdb offers no J gene call, so here the DNA was matched to germline to obtain one. The CDR3 sequence is 22 residues long. Germline CDR1 reads TSWWSYY; CDR2 reads QGS. The ends lost 0 bases at V and 0 bases at J; junction bases unmatched: 19. This CDR3 reads CALGELWESPTGGCALTAQLFF. CDR3 sequence (DNA): TGTGCTCTTGGGGAACTATGGGAGTCCCCTACCGGGGGATGCGCTTTGACAGCACAACTCTTCTTT.

This clone showed up just a few times. The protein recorded in TCRdb matches a much larger clone and deviates from this DNA's translation at residue 3, suggesting a read error; the protein here is obtained by translating the DNA. The gene calls are TRDV2 and TRDJ1; 12 bases align to TRDD3. CDR3 length equals 23 residues. Germline values: CDR1 GEAIGNYY, CDR2 EKD. CDR3 in DNA: TGTGCCTATGACACCGTACCTACGGGAGGTAATCTGGGGGATACGAGGGGTACCGATAAACTCATCTTT. This sequence encodes CAYDTVPTGGNLGDTRGTDKLIF.

Worth noting for this clone: The mismatch at residue 18 between this DNA's translation and the TCRdb protein of a much larger clone likely reflects a read error; the protein shown is translated from the DNA. The chain has TRDV1 and TRDJ1, with TRDD3 matching over 12 bases. As TCRdb names no J gene, one was assigned here on the basis of a DNA match to germline. CDR1 and CDR2 (germline): TSWWSYY, QGS. V gave up 5 bases and J gave up 5 bases; unmatched junction bases: 27. There are 22 residues in the CDR3. This CDR3 is CALGNPASSEDLGDTRTDKLIF. In DNA, the CDR3 is TGTGCTCTTGGGAACCCTGCCTCCTCCGAGGATCTGGGGGATACGAGGACTGATAAACTCATCTTT.

As to this clone: This may stem from a read error, because a much larger clone lies one nucleotide away. The rearrangement links TRAV29/DV5 to TRDJ1, with TRDD3 as a possible D gene (6 bases). This CDR3 is built from 21 residues. Deletions cut 0 bases from V and 0 bases from J, with 30 bases between. Germline V gene sequence: CDR1 NSMFDY, CDR2 ISSIKDK. For the CDR3, the DNA is TGTGCAGCAAGCGAACTCACTCGAGTACGCCGGCCGGGGATGTACACCGATAAACTCATCTTT. This encodes CAASELTRVRRPGMYTDKLIF.

This clone has a handful of counts. TCRdb pairs this DNA with a much larger clone's protein that differs at residue 14, likely a read error; the protein shown was translated from the DNA. V gene TRDV1 combines with J gene TRDJ1; 7 bases are a match to TRDD3. The junction had 17 bases not matched to a gene; V was cut back by 0 bases and J by 1 base. Looked up from germline, CDR1 is TSWWSYY and CDR2 is QGS. The CDR3 extends over 20 amino acids. The CDR3, as DNA: TGTGCTCTTGGGGAACTAAAGTCGGACTGGGGCCTTTTTTGCACCGATAAACTCATCTTT. Protein: CALGELKSDWGLFCTDKLIF.

This clone appeared a few times. A read error likely explains this, since a far larger clone differs by one base. V gene TRDV1 combines with J gene TRDJ1; 9 bases are a match to TRDD3. The J gene, left out of TCRdb, was set here by checking the DNA against germline. This CDR3 has 18 amino acids. J was trimmed by 3 bases and V by 5 bases; bases with no gene match: 16. The germline CDR1 and CDR2 sequences are TSWWSYY and QGS. CDR3 DNA sequence: TGTGCTCTTGGGAAGCGGAGCCCCTGGGGGATCCCAGCCGATAAACTCATCTTT. Its protein is CALGKRSPWGIPADKLIF.

This clone was observed a few times. The amino acid sequence in TCRdb belongs to a much larger clone and departs from this DNA's translation at residue 4, likely a sequencing read error; the sequence shown is translated from the DNA. This chain connects TRDV1 to TRDJ1; 7 nucleotides line up with TRDD3. This CDR3 is 25 amino acids long. The germline V gene has CDR1 TSWWSYY and CDR2 QGS. The DNA of the CDR3 is TGTGCTCTTAGGGAACTTTCTCTACTTCCCTATAGGATACGGGCCCGTATTTCAGCAACTGAAGGACTCATCTTT. Protein product: CALRELSLLPYRIRARISATEGLIF.

This clone was observed many times. CDR3 sequence reads: CALGELWAYGGYAGLDKLIF. The CDR3 region has the DNA TGTGCTCTTGGGGAACTGTGGGCCTACGGGGGATACGCCGGGCTCGATAAACTCATCTTT. This chain connects TRDV1 to TRDJ1; 10 bases agree with TRDD3. Germline V CDR1 and CDR2: TSWWSYY, QGS. This CDR3 has 20 amino acids. The V gene end was trimmed by 0 bases and the J gene end by 4 bases; junction bases not matched to a gene: 17.

This clone was counted many times. TCRdb's entry gives the protein of a much larger clone, which mismatches this DNA's translation at residue 11, likely from a read error; the protein reported here is translated from the DNA. The chain links TRDV2 to TRDJ3; 11 nucleotides line up with TRDD3. Germline matching of the DNA provided the J gene here, since TCRdb leaves it blank. CDR3 size: 19 residues. CDR1 GEAIGNYY and CDR2 EKD come from the germline V gene. With V trimmed by 3 bases and J by 2 bases, 8 bases remained unmatched. The CDR3 nucleotides are TGTGCCTGTGACCCCCTGGGGGATACCCGCCCCTGGGACACCCGACAGATGTTTTTC. This sequence encodes CACDPLGDTRPWDTRQMFF.

This clone showed up just a few times. Germline and junction disagree at one end, which may indicate a read error. The chain is built from TRDV1 and TRDJ1; 10 bases agree with TRDD3. Germline CDR1 reads TSWWSYY; CDR2 reads QGS. The CDR3 length is 19 residues. The chain's CDR3 is CALGELEDWGIPYTDKLIF. The CDR3 DNA reads as TGTGCCCTTGGGGAACTTGAGGACTGGGGGATCCCGTACACCGATAAACTCATCTTT.

A note on this clone: The protein TCRdb lists belongs to a much larger clone and differs from this DNA's translation at residue 8, which points to a read error; the protein shown is made from the DNA. The chain carries TRDV2 and TRDJ2, with 8 nucleotides matching TRDD3. The J gene, left out of TCRdb, was set here by checking the DNA against germline. The V gene's germline CDR1 is GEAIGNYY and CDR2 EKD. The CDR3 contains 19 residues. The ends lost 1 base at V and 1 base at J; junction bases unmatched: 13. DNA of the CDR3: TGTGCCTGTGACACTTTAGACCGGGGGATAACCAATTTGACAGCACAACTCTTCTTT. It encodes CACDTLDRGITNLTAQLFF.

Points on this clone: A read error likely explains why the TCRdb protein, taken from a much larger clone, differs from this DNA's translation at residue 21; the protein shown is translated from the DNA. This chain uses TRDV1 with TRDJ1; TRDD3 matches 10 bases. Germline V gene data show CDR1 as TSWWSYY and CDR2 as QGS. CDR3 length: 23 amino acids. The DNA for the CDR3 is TGTGCTCTTGGGGAACGGTGTCCTACAGGAGGGTGGGGGATACCCCCCTACACCGATAAACCCATCTTT. Encoded protein: CALGERCPTGGWGIPPYTDKPIF.

Points on this clone: A read error likely explains why the TCRdb protein, taken from a much larger clone, differs from this DNA's translation at residue 5; the protein shown is translated from the DNA. The chain is built from TRDV1 and TRDJ1; possible D gene TRDD2, 9 bases. TCRdb leaves out the J gene; it was filled in here by matching the DNA to germline. The CDR3 has 21 amino acids. CDR1 is TSWWSYY, CDR2 QGS, per germline. Trimming pared 5 bases from V and 0 bases from J, leaving 31 bases between. CDR3 protein: CALGKRPFLQYWGDYTDKLIF. In nucleotides, the CDR3 is TGTGCTCTTGGGAAACGGCCCTTCCTACAATACTGGGGGGATTACACCGATAAACTCATCTTT.

This clone showed up just a few times. A single base is all that separates this from a far larger clone, so a read error is likely. This specimen includes other DNA sequences encoding the same CDR3. The rearrangement links TRDV1 to TRDJ1; D possibly corresponds to TRDD3 (6 bases). TCRdb is silent on the J gene; assignment here came from matching the DNA to germline. CDR3 length equals 17 residues. Germline lookup yields CDR1 TSWWSYY and CDR2 QGS. Written as DNA, the CDR3 is TGTGCTCTTGGAGAACTGCGGCAAAGTTGGGGGGGTAAGGGACTCATCTTT. This codes for CALGELRQSWGGKGLIF.

A few counts support this clone. TCRdb shows a much larger clone's protein in place of this DNA's translation, and the two differ at residue 11, likely through a read error; the protein shown is translated from the DNA. This sequence joins TRDV2 and TRDJ1; D unclear. TCRdb offers no J gene call, so here the DNA was matched to germline to obtain one. CDR3 length: 16 amino acids. V was cut by 3 bases and J by 3 bases, with 19 bases left in between. CDR1 GEAIGNYY and CDR2 EKD come from the germline V gene. This CDR3 reads CACDHLDYAYADKLIF. For the CDR3, the DNA is TGTGCCTGTGACCACCTGGATTACGCGTACGCCGATAAACTCATCTTT.

Worth noting for this clone: TCRdb records a much larger clone's protein for this DNA, with a difference at residue 9 that likely arises from a read error; the protein given is the translation of the DNA. The genes are TRDV1 and TRDJ1; unclear D gene. In the absence of a J gene in TCRdb, the DNA was matched to germline to assign it here. CDR3 length: 16 residues. Germline CDR1 reads TSWWSYY; CDR2 reads QGS. With 1 base removed from V and 0 bases from J, the gap between germline ends came to 12 bases. The CDR3 is CALGEPVDPYTDKLIF. The CDR3 region has the DNA TGTGCTCTTGGGGAACCCGTTGACCCCTACACCGATAAACTCATCTTT.

This clone was counted between two and nine times. V usage is TRDV1 and J usage is TRDJ1; 8 nucleotides match TRDD3. Germline V lookup: CDR1 TSWWSYY, CDR2 QGS. This CDR3 region has 21 residues. V was pared by 7 bases and J by 10 bases, with 35 bases of the junction left unmatched. In nucleotides, the CDR3 is TGTGCTCTTGCGGTGGAGACCCATTCCAACAATTACGACTGGGGGTTCACGCGACTCATCTTT. The encoded protein is CALAVETHSNNYDWGFTRLIF.

This clone was observed a few times. TCRdb's protein for this DNA is that of a much larger clone and differs from the translation at residue 16, likely a read error; the protein shown is the DNA translation. The rearrangement uses TRDV1 and TRDJ1, with TRDD3 identical over 7 bases. No J gene is reported in TCRdb; it was inferred here by comparing the DNA with germline. Germline V gene lookup returns CDR1 TSWWSYY and CDR2 QGS. This CDR3 contains 22 residues. V dropped 2 bases and J dropped 0; count of bases not matched to a gene: 24. The CDR3 protein is CALGEVPTGPLWGSPHTDKLIF. Written as DNA, the CDR3 is TGTGCTCTTGGGGAAGTCCCTACAGGACCCCTCTGGGGGTCTCCGCACACCGATAAACTCATCTTT.

To note about this clone: Only one base separates this from a far larger clonotype, so it likely reflects a read error. The sample carries other DNA sequences with the same CDR3. The chain carries TRDV2 and TRDJ2; D may be TRDD3 (6 bases). TCRdb records no J gene; here it was assigned by comparing the DNA to germline. Per germline, CDR1 GEAIGNYY and CDR2 EKD. This CDR3 has 15 residues. Trimming stripped 2 bases from V and 5 bases from J, with 14 bases between. CDR3 region: CACDNVGIGTAQLFF. Written as DNA, the CDR3 is TGTGCCTGTGACAACGTGGGGATTGGAACAGCACAACTCTTCTTT.

On this clone itself: The sample contains more than one DNA sequence encoding this CDR3. There is no J gene call, but TRDV1 is given as the V gene; no check of the table's D call, TRDD3, against the DNA was made. The CDR3 sequence is 20 residues long. Germline CDR1 TSWWSYY, CDR2 QGS. The CDR3: CALGGPSPLRPPGDTDKLIF. CDR3 nucleotides: TGTGCTCTTGGGGGACCCTCCCCCCTACGCCCCCCGGGGGATACCGATAAGCTCATCTTT.

At least ten counts were recorded for this clone. With only one base between it and a far larger clone, this is likely a read error. Other DNA sequences in the same sample also yield this CDR3. For the CDR3, the DNA is TGTGCCTTTGAGCCGACCTGGGGGATTAAGGCCACTTCGCGGGCTTCCGATAAGCTCATCTTT. Its translation is CAFEPTWGIKATSRASDKLIF. The J gene is TRDJ1, the V gene TRDV3; 9 bases agree with TRDD3. Germline V gene data show CDR1 as TVYSNPD and CDR2 as GDNSRS (reference sequence). The CDR3 contains 21 residues.

This clone was detected a few times. TCRdb assigns this DNA the protein of a much larger clone, which departs from its translation at residue 8; this likely reflects a read error, and the protein shown comes from translating the DNA. This chain joins TRDV2 and TRDJ1; TRDD3 might be the D (5 bases). The CDR3 runs 15 residues. The V gene's germline CDR1 is GEAIGNYY and CDR2 EKD. Trimming left V 1 base short and J 11 bases short, with 22 bases between. The CDR3 coding sequence is TGTGCCTGTGACACGGGGGGGGGTCGAGCAGTAAACCTCATCTTT. Amino acid sequence: CACDTGGGRAVNLIF.

Points on this clone: TCRdb attributes to this sequence the protein of a much larger clone, which differs from the DNA translation at residue 5; a read error is likely, and the protein displayed is translated from the DNA. The CDR3 region has the DNA TGTGCTCTTGGGGGACGAGGCTACGCGGGGGATAAAGGGTACACCGATAAACTCATCTTT. Encoded protein: CALGGRGYAGDKGYTDKLIF. The rearrangement links TRDV1 to TRDJ1; 8 positions match TRDD3. CDR1 is TSWWSYY, CDR2 QGS, per germline. This CDR3 is 20 amino acids long. V trimming: 4 bases; J trimming: 0 bases; junction bases outside the gene matches: 19.